These 27 T cell receptor beta chains were all obtained from the same sample, sequenced in a study of blood T cell repertoires in COVID-19. This table comes from immunoSEQ multiplex PCR, and its TCRdb copy is limited to in-frame clones, with some not included. The table lists 61,000 or so clones, roughly 86% of them singletons, with about 22% in the top ten. The sample was peripheral blood. Receptor source: a woman between 45 and 65 years old with active or convalescent COVID-19.

The chain recombines TRBV7-3 with TRBJ2-1; 9 bases are shared with TRBD1. The germline V gene has CDR1 SGHTA and CDR2 FQGTGA. The CDR3 is 21 amino acids. Trimming at V came to 4 bases and at J to 1 base, leaving 20 bases not matched to a gene. CDR3 in amino acids: CASSSNPGDRDYQISYNEQFF. The CDR3 nucleotides read TGTGCCAGCAGCTCTAACCCGGGGGACAGGGATTACCAAATATCCTACAATGAGCAGTTCTTC. Variable domain in full (rest from reference TRBV7-3 and TRBJ2-1): GAGVSQTPSNKVTEKGKYVELRCDPISGHTALYWYRQSLGQGPEFLIYFQGTGAADDSGLPNDRFFAVRPEGSVSTLKIQRTERGDSAVYLCASSSNPGDRDYQISYNEQFFGPGTRLTVL.

V usage is TRBV2 and J usage is TRBJ1-5, with D hard to call. V gave up 0 bases and J gave up 6 bases, with 6 bases separating them. The CDR3 consists of 13 residues. CDR1 and CDR2 from the germline V gene are SNHLY and FYNNEI. The CDR3 sequence: CASSEAGLQPQHF. In nucleotides, the CDR3 is TGTGCCAGCAGTGAAGCCGGACTTCAGCCCCAGCATTTT.

This chain connects TRBV9 to TRBJ2-2, with D perhaps TRBD2 (6 bases). Trimming stripped 0 bases from V and 4 bases from J, with 10 bases between. CDR3 length equals 15 residues. Germline values: CDR1 SGDLS, CDR2 YYNGEE. The CDR3 sequence: CASSVGGGGTGELFF. The CDR3 coding sequence is TGTGCCAGCAGCGTAGGTGGGGGAGGCACCGGGGAGCTGTTTTTT.

The chain has TRBV25-1 and TRBJ2-1; 8 bases align to TRBD1. Germline CDR1 and CDR2: MGHDK and SYGVNS. The CDR3 extends over 13 amino acids. V trimming: 4 bases; J trimming: 9 bases; junction bases outside the gene matches: 5. The CDR3 sequence is CASSGGTGGEQFF. CDR3 nucleotides: TGTGCCAGCAGTGGGGGGACAGGAGGTGAGCAGTTCTTC.

This sequence joins TRBV30 and TRBJ1-6; D is undetermined. The CDR3 is made up of 16 amino acids. Germline V CDR1 and CDR2: GTSNPN, SVGIG (reference sequence). The V end lost 0 bases, the J end lost 4 bases, and 13 bases lay between the germline ends. The CDR3 DNA follows: TGTGCCTGGAGTGTACCAGGAGGGTTTTATAATTCACCCCTCCACTTT. It encodes CAWSVPGGFYNSPLHF.

The J gene is TRBJ2-5, the V gene TRBV15; 13 bases align to TRBD2. There are 15 residues in the CDR3. CDR1 LNHNV and CDR2 YYDKDF come from the germline V gene (reference sequence). The ends lost 1 base at V and 4 bases at J; junction bases unmatched: 0. CDR3 nucleotides: TGTGCCACCAGCAGAGGACTAGCGGGGGGAGAGACCCAGTACTTC. Translated, it gives CATSRGLAGGETQYF.

This chain uses TRBV7-3 with TRBJ1-1; 9 nucleotides line up with TRBD1. Germline values: CDR1 SGHTA, CDR2 FQGTGA. The CDR3 consists of 15 residues. The V segment lost 2 bases and the J segment 5 bases; nucleotides outside the gene matches: 6. CDR3 in DNA: TGTGCCAGCAGCTTAGGGGACAGGGATGGGACTGAAGCTTTCTTT. It translates to CASSLGDRDGTEAFF.

This chain connects TRBV9 to TRBJ2-2; TRBD2 matches at 10 bases. The trim removed 4 bases at V and 4 bases at J, leaving 10 bases unmatched. From germline, CDR1 is SGDLS and CDR2 YYNGEE. CDR3 size: 17 residues. The CDR3: CASSPRGASGSTGELFF. CDR3 sequence (DNA): TGTGCCAGCAGCCCTCGTGGGGCTAGCGGGAGCACCGGGGAGCTGTTTTTT.

The chain recombines TRBV5-5 with TRBJ2-1; a weak D match, TRBD2 (5 bases). Deletions cut 0 bases from V and 7 bases from J, with 14 bases between. From germline, CDR1 is SGHKS and CDR2 YYEKEE (reference sequence). The CDR3 sequence is 15 residues long. The CDR3 region has the DNA TGTGCCAGCAGCTTGGTGGACTTCGTAAAGAATGAGCAGTTCTTC. Translating gives CASSLVDFVKNEQFF.

V gene TRBV27 combines with J gene TRBJ1-2; D remains unclear. Germline V gene sequence: CDR1 MNHEY, CDR2 SMNVEV (reference sequence). Trimming removed 3 bases at V and 6 bases at J, with 11 bases between. The CDR3 spans 13 residues. CDR3 DNA sequence: TGTGCCAGCAGTTTTCGGGTCGGTGATGGCTACACCTTC. Its translation: CASSFRVGDGYTF.

The V and J genes are TRBV20-1 and TRBJ2-1, with 11 bases aligning to TRBD2. There are 16 residues in the CDR3. The V and J ends lost 3 bases and 4 bases, in that order; junction bases with no gene match: 8. Germline CDR1 is DFQATT and CDR2 is SNEGSKA (reference sequence). Written as DNA, the CDR3 is TGCAGTGCTAGTGTCGGGACTAGCGGAGATTACAATGAGCAGTTCTTC. This translates into CSASVGTSGDYNEQFF.

The chain couples TRBV21-1 to TRBJ1-4. TRBV21-1 is shown as a pseudogene. CDR3 size: 20 residues. The CDR3 spells CASSLRHLMGPAGENEKLFF. The CDR3 nucleotides are TGTGCCAGCAGCCTCCGTCACCTGATGGGGCCTGCGGGGGAGAATGAAAAACTGTTTTTT.

V gene TRBV27 combines with J gene TRBJ1-2, with 9 bases that match TRBD1. J gave up 2 bases and V 3 bases, and 7 bases lay outside the gene matches. CDR3 length: 16 amino acids. Germline lookup yields CDR1 MNHEY and CDR2 SMNVEV (reference sequence). CDR3 amino acids: CASSLAGQGINYGYTF. The CDR3 DNA is TGTGCCAGCAGTTTGGCGGGACAGGGCATAAACTATGGCTACACCTTC.

The V call is TRBV10-3, the J call TRBJ1-1; 8 bases map to TRBD1. V shed 6 bases, J shed 4 bases, and the junction held 4 bases outside the gene matches. The CDR3 length is 13 residues. Germline V CDR1 and CDR2: ENHRY, SYGVKD. CDR3 loop: CAIRQDRGTEAFF. The CDR3 DNA reads TGTGCCATCAGGCAAGACAGGGGCACTGAAGCTTTCTTT.

This sequence joins TRBV12-3 or TRBV12-4 and TRBJ1-1, with D possibly being TRBD1 (5 bases). The CDR3 has 13 amino acids. Trimming shortened V by 3 bases and J by 6 bases, and 11 bases separated the two germline ends. CDR3 protein: CASSFDLQAEAFF. The DNA for the CDR3 is TGTGCCAGCAGTTTCGATCTACAGGCTGAAGCTTTCTTT.

In the case of this clone: This CDR3 is also generated by other DNA sequences in the sample. V and J are TRBV19 and TRBJ2-2, with 10 nucleotides matching TRBD2. CDR1 and CDR2 (germline): LNHDA, SQIVND (reference sequence). The V gene end was trimmed by 6 bases and the J gene end by 2 bases; junction bases not matched to a gene: 3. The CDR3 extends over 15 amino acids. In DNA form, the CDR3 reads TGTGCCAGTAGCCTAGCGGGAGCTAACACCGGGGAGCTGTTTTTT. Protein: CASSLAGANTGELFF.

The chain uses TRBV29-1 and TRBJ1-2; the D gene is possibly TRBD1 (6 bases). V dropped 1 base and J dropped 5 bases, with 17 bases sitting between them. Germline assignment: CDR1 SQVTM and CDR2 ANQGSEA. The CDR3 is made up of 15 amino acids. The CDR3 DNA follows: TGCAGCGTTGAAGGATTTGGACAGTCCAGATATGGCTACACCTTC. Amino acid sequence: CSVEGFGQSRYGYTF.

The chain is built from TRBV11-2 and TRBJ1-1; D unresolved. From germline, CDR1 is SGHAT and CDR2 FQNNGV. The CDR3 contains 13 residues. V gave up 1 base and J gave up 3 bases, with 6 bases separating them. CDR3 DNA sequence: TGTGCCAGCAGCTTAGTGGAGTACACTGAAGCTTTCTTT. Amino acids: CASSLVEYTEAFF.

The chain is built from TRBV7-2 and TRBJ2-7; D may be TRBD2 (5 bases). Per germline, CDR1 SGHTA and CDR2 FQGNSA. CDR3 length: 15 amino acids. V was shortened by 1 base and J by 3 bases, with 13 bases between the two germline ends. For the CDR3, the DNA is TGTGCCAGCAGCTTAGGAGGGTCTCCCTACTACGAGCAGTACTTC. As protein: CASSLGGSPYYEQYF. The complete variable domain, with remaining parts taken from reference TRBV7-2 and TRBJ2-7, reads GAGVSQSPSNKVTEKGKDVELRCDPISGHTALYWYRQSLGQGLEFLIYFQGNSAPDKSGLPSDRFSAERTGGSVSTLTIQRTQQEDSAVYLCASSLGGSPYYEQYFGPGTRLTVT.

The chain joins TRBV24-1 to TRBJ2-3, with TRBD2 matching 7 bases. Trimming at V came to 6 bases and at J to 3 bases, leaving 8 bases not matched to a gene. Looked up from germline, CDR1 is KGHDR and CDR2 is SFDVKD. This CDR3 comprises 15 residues. CDR3 in amino acids: CATSTAGEGTDTQYF. The CDR3, as DNA: TGTGCCACCAGTACTGCGGGAGAGGGGACAGATACGCAGTATTTT.

V usage is TRBV10-3 and J usage is TRBJ2-3, with a weak D call TRBD1 (5 bases). This CDR3 region has 14 residues. Trimming pared 7 bases from V and 0 bases from J, leaving 11 bases between. Germline V gene sequence: CDR1 ENHRY, CDR2 SYGVKD. In DNA, the CDR3 is TGTGCCATCAATCAGGGCACTAGCACAGATACGCAGTATTTT. This translates into CAINQGTSTDTQYF.

The V and J genes are TRBV7-9 and TRBJ2-5; 11 nucleotides align to TRBD2. The CDR3 covers 19 residues. Trimming at V came to 1 base and at J to 4 bases, leaving 14 bases not matched to a gene. CDR1 and CDR2 (germline): SEHNR, FQNEAQ (reference sequence). The CDR3 sequence is CASSLVALTGLAVRETQYF. In DNA, the CDR3 is TGTGCCAGCAGCTTAGTCGCTTTGACGGGACTAGCGGTTCGAGAGACCCAGTACTTC.

V and J are TRBV13 and TRBJ1-1; D unresolved. Trimming cost V 6 bases and J 5 bases, with 13 bases left between them. This CDR3 has 13 amino acids. Germline V gene data show CDR1 as PRHDT and CDR2 as FYEKMQ (reference sequence). The CDR3 spells CASSGSGETEAFF. The CDR3, as DNA: TGTGCCAGCAGTGGGTCCGGGGAGACTGAAGCTTTCTTT.

The CDR3 loop reads CASSFQTSAYLEAFF. In nucleotides, the CDR3 is TGCGCCAGCAGCTTCCAGACATCAGCTTACCTTGAAGCTTTCTTT. The genes are TRBV5-1 and TRBJ1-1; D call uncertain. The CDR3 is made up of 15 amino acids. Germline V CDR1 and CDR2: SGHRS, YFSETQ. The ends were cut back, 2 bases at V and 7 bases at J, with 18 bases in the middle.

This clone was seen a single time. This sequence joins TRBV12-3 or TRBV12-4 and TRBJ2-3; D may be TRBD2 (6 bases). The CDR3 contains 13 residues. V was pared by 5 bases and J by 5 bases, with 11 bases between. In nucleotides, the CDR3 is TGTGCCAGCAGTGGCCCGGGACTAGATACGCAGTATTTT. This codes for CASSGPGLDTQYF.

The chain has TRBV21-1 and TRBJ1-1; no check of the table's D call, TRBD1, against the DNA was made. TRBV21-1 is a recognized pseudogene. The CDR3 spans 15 residues. CDR3 loop: CASKPNLRDRGGAFF. In DNA, the CDR3 is TGTGCCAGCAAACCCAACCTGCGAGACAGGGGAGGAGCTTTCTTT.

The genes are TRBV19 and TRBJ2-7; no clear D. The V end was cut by 1 base, the J end by 5 bases, with 9 bases between. Germline lookup yields CDR1 LNHDA and CDR2 SQIVND (reference sequence). This CDR3 region has 13 residues. CDR3 nucleotide sequence: TGTGCCAGTAGTATAGTCCCCGGTAACGAGCAGTACTTC. The encoded protein is CASSIVPGNEQYF. Complete variable domain (other parts from reference TRBV19 and TRBJ2-7): DGGITQSPKYLFRKEGQNVTLSCEQNLNHDAMYWYRQDPGQGLRLIYYSQIVNDFQKGDIAEGYSVSREKKESFPLTVTSAQKNPTAFYLCASSIVPGNEQYFGPGTRLTVT.